These 15 T cell receptor beta chains were all obtained from the same sample, sequenced in a study of T cell clonotyping in hematopoietic cell transplantation. As for time point: recipient sample about 28 days before transplant, after cytoreduction. Using immunoSEQ multiplex PCR, the repertoire was profiled, and TCRdb retains in-frame clones only, with some absent. The table lists 25,000 to 35,000 clones, around 70% of them singletons. The material sequenced was peripheral blood mononuclear cells, taken before stem cell transplant. Source of these receptors: a man aged 45-65 years with myelodysplastic syndrome. Some clones in this sample may be carry-over from other donors' samples.

The chain is built from TRBV7-2 and TRBJ2-7; tentative D call: TRBD2 (6 bases). The CDR3 contains 13 residues. Between the trimmed V and J ends, which lost 5 bases and 2 bases, there was a span of 10 bases. Germline lookup yields CDR1 SGHTA and CDR2 FQGNSA. CDR3 DNA: TGTGCCAGCAGCAAGGGAGGCCCCTACGAGCAGTACTTC. This sequence encodes CASSKGGPYEQYF.

The V call is TRBV4-2, the J call TRBJ2-7; 8 bases map to TRBD2. Germline values: CDR1 LGHNA, CDR2 YNFKEQ. The CDR3 is made up of 15 amino acids. V shed 0 bases, J shed 4 bases, and the junction held 5 bases outside the gene matches. In DNA form, the CDR3 reads TGTGCCAGCAGCCAAGATCCGGGGGGGGTATACGAGCAGTACTTC. This gives the protein CASSQDPGGVYEQYF.

This sequence joins TRBV28 and TRBJ1-2; D remains ambiguous. Germline CDR1 reads MDHEN; CDR2 reads SYDVKM. Deletions cut 2 bases from V and 3 bases from J, with 10 bases between. The CDR3 is 14 amino acids. The CDR3 DNA follows: TGTGCCAGCAGTTTACCAGTATTTGACTATGGCTACACCTTC. Encoded protein: CASSLPVFDYGYTF.

This chain joins TRBV9 and TRBJ2-1; TRBD2 agrees at 8 bases. Germline V gene data show CDR1 as SGDLS and CDR2 as YYNGEE. V lost 6 bases and J lost 5; bases outside the gene matches: 10. The CDR3 is 15 amino acids. Here the CDR3 DNA reads TGTGCCAGCACCTCAAGCGGGAGTGGGCACAATGAGCAGTTCTTC. Translated, it gives CASTSSGSGHNEQFF.

This clone was observed a few times. The chain links TRBV5-3 to TRBJ2-1; D is undetermined. TRBV5-3 is noted as an ORF with a role that remains uncertain. V lost 5 bases, J lost 2 bases, and 11 bases lay in between. This CDR3 has 14 residues. The CDR3 nucleotides read TGTGCCAGAAGTTCCAAAAATCCCTACAATGAGCAGTTCTTC. Translating gives CARSSKNPYNEQFF.

The chain is built from TRBV15 and TRBJ1-5; D is unresolved. Between the trimmed V and J ends, which lost 0 bases and 1 base, there was a span of 10 bases. Per germline, CDR1 LNHNV and CDR2 YYDKDF (reference sequence). CDR3 length: 16 amino acids. The CDR3 DNA follows: TGTGCCACCAGCAGAGATCTCAGCGGGAGCAATCAGCCCCAGCATTTT. Protein: CATSRDLSGSNQPQHF.

The chain uses TRBV5-1 and TRBJ2-1; D gene unclear. Germline V gene data show CDR1 as SGHRS and CDR2 as YFSETQ. V shed 1 base and J shed 1 base, with 9 bases lying between them. This CDR3 has 15 amino acids. The CDR3 loop reads CASSLTAPSYNEQFF. The CDR3 nucleotides read TGCGCCAGCAGCTTGACAGCCCCGTCCTACAATGAGCAGTTCTTC.

V and J are TRBV28 and TRBJ1-2; the D is unclear. Trimming took 8 bases from V and 0 from J, leaving 16 bases between them. The CDR3 contains 15 residues. Germline CDR1 is MDHEN and CDR2 is SYDVKM. The CDR3, as DNA: TGTGCCAGCCTGCCTGTGACGACTCCTAACTATGGCTACACCTTC. Amino acid sequence: CASLPVTTPNYGYTF.

The rearrangement uses TRBV14 and TRBJ2-7; 11 positions agree with TRBD1. From germline, CDR1 is SGHDN and CDR2 FVKESK. With 4 bases clipped from V and 7 bases from J, the junction kept 6 bases outside the gene matches. The CDR3 loop spans 14 amino acids. This CDR3 is CASSRDRGTGEQYF. CDR3 sequence (DNA): TGTGCCAGCAGCCGGGACAGGGGGACTGGAGAGCAGTACTTC.

CDR3 sequence (DNA): TGTGCCAGCAGCTTAGAATCAGGGGCGGGTTCCTATGGCTACACCTTC. Translated: CASSLESGAGSYGYTF. This chain links TRBV11-2 with TRBJ1-2; D is perhaps TRBD1 (6 bases). V was clipped by 0 bases and J by 4 bases, with 15 bases between them. The V gene's germline CDR1 is SGHAT and CDR2 FQNNGV. The length of the CDR3 is 16 residues.

This clone has a single count. The chain carries TRBV6-5 and TRBJ1-5; D perhaps matches TRBD1 (6 bases). The V gene lost 6 bases and the J gene lost 0 bases, with 12 bases spanning the gap. Germline CDR1 is MNHEY and CDR2 is SVGAGI. The CDR3 length is 15 residues. The CDR3 DNA reads TGTGCCAGCAGCCGGACAGCCGTTAGCAATCAGCCCCAGCATTTT. Translated, it gives CASSRTAVSNQPQHF.

The genes are TRBV27 and TRBJ2-7; 7 nucleotides agree with TRBD1. This CDR3 spans 15 amino acids. The V segment lost 5 bases and the J segment 1 base; nucleotides outside the gene matches: 8. Per germline, CDR1 MNHEY and CDR2 SMNVEV (reference sequence). The chain's CDR3 is CASSDRDAVSYEQYF. CDR3 DNA: TGTGCCAGCAGTGACAGGGACGCCGTTTCCTACGAGCAGTACTTC.

The rearrangement joins TRBV4-1 to TRBJ1-5; a weak D match, TRBD1 (6 bases). V lost 0 bases, J lost 3 bases, and 15 bases lay in between. CDR1 MGHRA and CDR2 YSYEKL come from the germline V gene. The CDR3 is 17 residues long. DNA of the CDR3: TGCGCCAGCAGCCAAGATTCGGGACAAAACTTCAATCAGCCCCAGCATTTT. Amino acid sequence: CASSQDSGQNFNQPQHF.

The V call is TRBV2, the J call TRBJ1-6, with 8 bases fitting TRBD1. This CDR3 comprises 14 residues. Trimming cost V 6 bases and J 7 bases; bases outside gene matches: 5. Germline CDR1 reads SNHLY; CDR2 reads FYNNEI. In DNA form, the CDR3 reads TGTGCCAGCAGCGGACAGGGCCGAAATTCACCCCTCCACTTT. This codes for CASSGQGRNSPLHF. Variable domain in full (rest from reference TRBV2 and TRBJ1-6): EPEVTQTPSHQVTQMGQEVILRCVPISNHLYFYWYRQILGQKVEFLVSFYNNEISEKSEIFDDQFSVERPDGSNFTLKIRSTKLEDSAMYFCASSGQGRNSPLHFGNGTRLTVT.

The genes are TRBV29-1 and TRBJ1-1; a possible D gene is TRBD1 (6 bases). V was shortened by 8 bases and J by 1 base, with 11 bases between the two germline ends. The CDR3 extends over 12 amino acids. Germline-derived CDR1 and CDR2 are SQVTM and ANQGSEA. The chain's CDR3 is CSPDRSNTEAFF. The CDR3 coding sequence is TGCAGCCCCGACAGGTCGAACACTGAAGCTTTCTTT. Supplemented by reference TRBV29-1 and TRBJ1-1, the full variable domain reads SAVISQKPSRDICQRGTSLTIQCQVDSQVTMMFWYRQQPGQSLTLIATANQGSEATYESGFVIDKFPISRPNLTFSTLTVSNMSPEDSSIYLCSPDRSNTEAFFGQGTRLTVV.